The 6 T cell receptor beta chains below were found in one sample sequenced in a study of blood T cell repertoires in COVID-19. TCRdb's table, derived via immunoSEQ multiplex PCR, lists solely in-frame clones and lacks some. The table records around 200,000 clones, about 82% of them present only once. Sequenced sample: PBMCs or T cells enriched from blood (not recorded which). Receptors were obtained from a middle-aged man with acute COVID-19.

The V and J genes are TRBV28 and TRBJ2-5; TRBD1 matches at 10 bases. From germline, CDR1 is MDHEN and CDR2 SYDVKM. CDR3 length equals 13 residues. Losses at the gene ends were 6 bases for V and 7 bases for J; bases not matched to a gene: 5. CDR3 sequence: CASRPTGGRTQYF. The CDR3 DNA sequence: TGTGCCAGCAGGCCGACAGGGGGCAGGACCCAGTACTTC. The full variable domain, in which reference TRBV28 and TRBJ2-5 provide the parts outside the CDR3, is DVKVTQSSRYLVKRTGEKVFLECVQDMDHENMFWYRQDPGLGLRLIYFSYDVKMKEKGDIPEGYSVSREKKERFSLILESASTNQTSMYLCASRPTGGRTQYFGPGTRLLVL.

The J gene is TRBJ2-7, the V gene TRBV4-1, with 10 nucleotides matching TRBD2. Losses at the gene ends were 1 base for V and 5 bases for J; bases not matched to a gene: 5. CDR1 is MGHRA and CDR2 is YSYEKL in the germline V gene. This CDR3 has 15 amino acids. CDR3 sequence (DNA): TGCGCCAGCAGCCAAGTCCAGCGGGAGGGCCACGAGCAGTACTTC. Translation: CASSQVQREGHEQYF.

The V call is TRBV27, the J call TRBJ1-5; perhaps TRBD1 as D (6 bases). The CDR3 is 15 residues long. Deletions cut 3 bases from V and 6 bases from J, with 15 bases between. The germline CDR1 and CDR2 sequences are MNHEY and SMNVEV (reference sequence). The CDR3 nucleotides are TGTGCCAGCAGTTTCTACGGGACACTCGGTCAGCCCCAGCATTTT. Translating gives CASSFYGTLGQPQHF.

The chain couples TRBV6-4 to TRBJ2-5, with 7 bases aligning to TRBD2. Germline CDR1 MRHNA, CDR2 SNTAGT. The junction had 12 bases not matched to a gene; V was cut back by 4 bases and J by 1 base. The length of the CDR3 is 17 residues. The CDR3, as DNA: TGTGCCAGCAGTGCAACGGATTTGAGGGAGGGCCAAGAGACCCAGTACTTC. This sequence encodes CASSATDLREGQETQYF.

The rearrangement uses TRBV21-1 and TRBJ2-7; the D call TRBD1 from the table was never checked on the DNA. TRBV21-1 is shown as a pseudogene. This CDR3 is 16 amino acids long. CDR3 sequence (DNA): TGTGCCAGCAGCCCCCAGTTGCCCCAGGGGAAGTACGAGCAGTACTTC. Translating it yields CASSPQLPQGKYEQYF.

CDR3 loop: CASTFPLRGMDGYTF. The CDR3 bases are TGTGCCAGCACCTTCCCACTCCGGGGGATGGATGGCTACACCTTC. The chain is built from TRBV5-8 and TRBJ1-2; weak D call: TRBD1 (5 bases). The ends were cut back, 6 bases at V and 6 bases at J, with 21 bases in the middle. CDR3 length: 15 amino acids. Per germline, CDR1 SGHTS and CDR2 YDEGEE.